The entry that follows covers one TCR beta chain sequence. This sample was taken from a study of T cell changes during pregnancy in multiple sclerosis. The assay was immunoSEQ multiplex PCR, and TCRdb's table has in-frame clones only and misses some. The data show around 56,000 clones, over 75% seen once. Deletions cut 5 bases from V and 8 bases from J, with 12 bases between. Looked up from germline, CDR1 is SGHTA and CDR2 is FQGNSA. The CDR3 consists of 13 residues. The sequencing here drew on peripheral blood, taken after pregnancy. The clonotype originates from a female donor with multiple sclerosis, enrolled in a pregnancy study. The chain links TRBV7-2 to TRBJ2-2, with D maybe TRBD2 (6 bases). The CDR3 region has the DNA TGTGCCAGCAGCAGGGACTCCTGGGGGGAGCTGTTTTTT. It translates to CASSRDSWGELFF.